The 17 T cell receptor beta chains below come from one sample, sequenced in a study of human T cells and chemical hapten exposure. TCRdb redid the calling of the RACE reads with MiXCR, one entry per CDR3 protein. The table lists roughly 100,000 distinct CDR3 sequences, 10% to 15% of them singletons. Time point here: pre-sensitization, week 0. Regarding treatment: therapeutic diphenylcyclopropenone sensitization with weekly scalp DPC. The source was whole blood, collected in connection with sensitization to the hapten diphenylcyclopropenone (DPC). These receptors all stem from a woman between 50 and 59 years old with alopecia areata. Some clones in this sample may be carry-over from other donors' samples.

This clonotype has a handful of counts. The chain combines TRBV7-8 with TRBJ2-5, with D perhaps TRBD1 (5 bases). CDR1 SGHVS and CDR2 FQNEAQ come from the germline V gene. The CDR3 totals 16 residues. Trimming removed 1 base at V and 6 bases at J, with 18 bases between. In DNA form, the CDR3 reads TGTGCCAGCAGCTTAGAGGCCAGGGAAATGGTGCAGACCCAGTACTTC. It encodes CASSLEAREMVQTQYF.

This clonotype appeared many times. V and J are TRBV5-1 and TRBJ2-7; TRBD2 matches at 10 bases. This CDR3 is 14 amino acids long. The V segment lost 4 bases and the J segment 7 bases; nucleotides outside the gene matches: 8. CDR1 and CDR2 from the germline V gene are SGHRS and YFSETQ. The CDR3 DNA reads as TGCGCCAGCAGCCTCGGGACTAGCGTTCCGGAGCAGTACTTC. Amino acids: CASSLGTSVPEQYF.

The chain is built from TRBV29-1 and TRBJ2-1, with 7 positions matching TRBD1. Germline lookup yields CDR1 SQVTM and CDR2 ANQGSEA. The V and J ends lost 6 bases and 5 bases, in that order; junction bases with no gene match: 13. The CDR3 consists of 15 residues. The CDR3 region has the DNA TGCAGCGTCGAAACAGGGGAAAGAAGGGACAATGAGCAGTTCTTC. Translating it yields CSVETGERRDNEQFF.

The rearrangement joins TRBV7-6 to TRBJ2-2; D call uncertain. CDR1 SGHVS and CDR2 FNYEAQ come from the germline V gene. The CDR3 totals 13 residues. Deletions cut 10 bases from V and 5 bases from J, with 14 bases between. The CDR3 here is CATRKYWTGELFF. In DNA form, the CDR3 reads TGTGCCACCAGAAAGTACTGGACCGGGGAGCTGTTTTTT.

This clonotype was detected a few times. This chain links TRBV28 with TRBJ2-1; D is unclear. Germline CDR1 and CDR2: MDHEN and SYDVKM. V was pared by 6 bases and J by 7 bases, with 19 bases between. This CDR3 has 15 amino acids. In DNA form, the CDR3 reads TGTGCCAGCAGACGGCTAGGTTCGCGTGAGAATGAGCAGTTCTTC. This codes for CASRRLGSRENEQFF.

This clonotype was counted only a few times. The rearrangement uses TRBV28 and TRBJ1-5; D call uncertain. V lost 6 bases to trimming and J lost 0 bases, with 9 bases between them. CDR1 and CDR2 (germline): MDHEN, SYDVKM. The CDR3 runs 14 residues. The CDR3 DNA reads TGTGCCAGCAGGGGAGACTTTAGCAATCAGCCCCAGCATTTT. Translation: CASRGDFSNQPQHF.

This chain uses TRBV4-2 with TRBJ2-3, with 11 bases identical to TRBD2. Per the germline V gene, CDR1 is LGHNA and CDR2 is YNFKEQ. This CDR3 is 20 amino acids long. Trimming took 0 bases from V and 0 from J; bases not matched to a gene: 11. The CDR3 reads CASSQDGPYVAGGSTDTQYF. Here the CDR3 DNA reads TGTGCCAGCAGCCAAGATGGCCCCTATGTAGCGGGGGGGAGCACAGATACGCAGTATTTT.

This clonotype has more than one count but fewer than ten. The chain employs TRBV5-1 and TRBJ2-7; weak D call: TRBD1 (6 bases). V was cut by 0 bases and J by 6 bases, with 10 bases left in between. This CDR3 is built from 13 residues. Germline V gene lookup returns CDR1 SGHRS and CDR2 YFSETQ. This CDR3 is CASSLVSGAEQYF. The CDR3, as DNA: TGCGCCAGCAGCTTGGTATCAGGGGCCGAGCAGTACTTC.

This clonotype was seen repeatedly, ten times or more. J is TRBJ1-5 and V is TRBV28, with D uncertain. V lost 6 bases and J lost 4, with 25 bases in between. Germline V lookup: CDR1 MDHEN, CDR2 SYDVKM. The CDR3 length is 18 residues. In DNA, the CDR3 is TGTGCCAGCAGAGGACTTCAGGTATCCGGACTTTGGAATCAGCCCCAGCATTTT. Residues: CASRGLQVSGLWNQPQHF. Based on the CDR3 plus reference TRBV28 and TRBJ1-5, the full variable domain is DVKVTQSSRYLVKRTGEKVFLECVQDMDHENMFWYRQDPGLGLRLIYFSYDVKMKEKGDIPEGYSVSREKKERFSLILESASTNQTSMYLCASRGLQVSGLWNQPQHFGDGTRLSIL.

About this clonotype: Compared with germline, one end of the junction differs, possibly owing to a read error. The chain links TRBV7-9 to TRBJ2-7; D tentatively reads TRBD1 or TRBD2 (5 bases each). The length of the CDR3 is 15 residues. Germline-derived CDR1 and CDR2 are SEHNR and FQNEAQ (reference sequence). The CDR3 loop reads CASSLALQGGYEQYF. The CDR3 DNA follows: TGTGCCAGCAGTTTAGCTCTGCAGGGCGGGTACGAGCAGTACTTC.

This clonotype was detected only a few times. The chain employs TRBV10-1 and TRBJ1-1; 11 bases fit TRBD1. The CDR3 totals 14 residues. Per the germline V gene, CDR1 is WNHNN and CDR2 is SYGVQD (reference sequence). With 5 bases clipped from V and 7 bases from J, the junction kept 6 bases outside the gene matches. The CDR3 bases are TGCGCCAGCAGTCCCTGGACAGGGGGCATTGAAGCTTTCTTT. Translating gives CASSPWTGGIEAFF.

This clonotype occurred many times. The rearrangement links TRBV7-2 to TRBJ1-4; D not resolved. Between the trimmed V and J ends, which lost 4 bases and 7 bases, there was a span of 16 bases. Per germline, CDR1 SGHTA and CDR2 FQGNSA. The CDR3 sequence is 15 residues long. The CDR3 spells CASSSLRTVGEKLFF. In DNA, the CDR3 is TGTGCCAGCAGCTCTCTGAGGACGGTGGGTGAAAAACTGTTTTTT.

The chain joins TRBV6-5 to TRBJ2-7; D is unresolved. V lost 6 bases, J lost 3 bases, and 9 bases lay in between. The CDR3 covers 12 residues. Germline-derived CDR1 and CDR2 are MNHEY and SVGAGI. CDR3 in amino acids: CASRRDFYEQYF. For the CDR3, the DNA is TGTGCCAGCAGGCGCGACTTCTACGAGCAGTACTTC.

At least ten counts were recorded for this clonotype. The chain links TRBV19 to TRBJ2-4; TRBD1 matches at 11 bases. The germline V gene has CDR1 LNHDA and CDR2 SQIVND (reference sequence). The V segment lost 5 bases and the J segment 7 bases; nucleotides outside the gene matches: 19. The CDR3 contains 19 residues. The CDR3 nucleotides are TGTGCCAGTAGTCGACGACCCGGACAGGGGGCCGGTAATTTTAACATTCAGTACTTC. As protein: CASSRRPGQGAGNFNIQYF.

The chain recombines TRBV10-3 with TRBJ2-7; 7 bases agree with TRBD2. This CDR3 spans 14 amino acids. J lost 2 bases, V lost 5 bases, and 6 bases had no gene match. Germline CDR1 reads ENHRY; CDR2 reads SYGVKD. This CDR3 is CAISLAGETYEQYF. The CDR3 region has the DNA TGTGCCATCAGTTTGGCGGGGGAGACCTACGAGCAGTACTTC.

This rearrangement joins TRBV29-1 to TRBJ1-1, with 8 nucleotides matching TRBD1. The CDR3 runs to 12 residues. Germline V gene data show CDR1 as SQVTM and CDR2 as ANQGSEA. V was pared by 2 bases and J by 4 bases, with 0 bases of the junction left unmatched. CDR3 protein: CSVETGGTEAFF. DNA of the CDR3: TGCAGCGTTGAAACAGGGGGCACTGAAGCTTTCTTT.

This clonotype was observed at least ten times. The chain uses TRBV7-2 and TRBJ2-1, with 12 bases matching TRBD1. The CDR3 is made up of 17 amino acids. Germline-derived CDR1 and CDR2 are SGHTA and FQGNSA. J gave up 9 bases and V 1 base, and 10 bases lay outside the gene matches. The DNA for the CDR3 is TGTGCCAGCAGCTTAGTGGGACAGGGGGCCATATCTGGTGAGCAGTTCTTC. Amino acid sequence: CASSLVGQGAISGEQFF.